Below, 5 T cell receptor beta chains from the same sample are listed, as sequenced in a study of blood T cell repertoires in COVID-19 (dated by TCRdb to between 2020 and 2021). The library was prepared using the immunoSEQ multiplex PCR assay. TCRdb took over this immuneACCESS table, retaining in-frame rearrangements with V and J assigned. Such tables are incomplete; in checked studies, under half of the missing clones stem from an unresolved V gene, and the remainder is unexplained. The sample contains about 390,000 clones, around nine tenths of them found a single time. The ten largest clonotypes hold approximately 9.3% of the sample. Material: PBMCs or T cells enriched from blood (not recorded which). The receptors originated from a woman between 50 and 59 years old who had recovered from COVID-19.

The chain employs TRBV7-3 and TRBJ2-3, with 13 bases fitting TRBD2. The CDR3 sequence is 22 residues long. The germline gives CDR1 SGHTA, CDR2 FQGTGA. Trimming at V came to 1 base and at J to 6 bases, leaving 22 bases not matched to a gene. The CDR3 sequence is CASSLISPILAGGLGPRDTQYF. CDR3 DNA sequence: TGTGCCAGCAGCTTAATTAGCCCTATACTAGCGGGGGGGCTGGGCCCCCGGGATACGCAGTATTTT.

The CDR3 nucleotides read TGTGCCAGCAGCCTACAGGGGGACGCCTCCCTATGGAGCAATCAGCCCCAGCATTTT. It specifies CASSLQGDASLWSNQPQHF. The genes are TRBV28 and TRBJ1-5, with 8 positions matching TRBD1. In germline, CDR1 is MDHEN, CDR2 SYDVKM. Unmatched junction bases numbered 17, after V lost 6 bases and J lost 1 base. There are 19 residues in the CDR3.

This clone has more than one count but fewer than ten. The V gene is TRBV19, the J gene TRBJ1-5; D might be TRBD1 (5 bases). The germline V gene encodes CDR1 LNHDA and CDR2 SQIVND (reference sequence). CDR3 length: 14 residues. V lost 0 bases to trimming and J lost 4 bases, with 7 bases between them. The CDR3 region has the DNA TGTGCCAGTAGTATAGACAGGGTGAATCAGCCCCAGCATTTT. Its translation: CASSIDRVNQPQHF.

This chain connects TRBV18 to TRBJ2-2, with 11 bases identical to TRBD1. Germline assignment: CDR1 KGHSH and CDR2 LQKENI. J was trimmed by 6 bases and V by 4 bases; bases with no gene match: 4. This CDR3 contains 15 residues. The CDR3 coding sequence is TGTGCCAGCTCACGACAGGGACAGGGGGCCGGGGAGCTGTTTTTT. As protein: CASSRQGQGAGELFF.

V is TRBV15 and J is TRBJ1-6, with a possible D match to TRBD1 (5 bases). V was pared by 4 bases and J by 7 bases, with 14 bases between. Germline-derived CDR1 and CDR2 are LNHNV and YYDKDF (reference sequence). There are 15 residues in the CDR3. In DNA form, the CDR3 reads TGTGCCACCAGCAAAGAGGGACTGGGAAATTCACCCCTCCACTTT. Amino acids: CATSKEGLGNSPLHF.